This passage covers 14 T cell receptor beta chains from one sample sequenced in a study of T cell responses to AZD1222 COVID-19 vaccine. The protocol was immunoSEQ multiplex PCR, while the TCRdb copy is restricted to in-frame clones and leaves out a portion. The sample has around 110,000 clones; around nine tenths are singletons. The source material was peripheral blood, sampled on day 0 of AZD1222 vaccination. The receptor source for this set is an adult in good health.

This CDR3 is CASRERGGVRSGSDTEAFF. In nucleotides, the CDR3 is TGTGCCAGCAGGGAGCGCGGGGGGGTCAGATCAGGCTCGGACACTGAAGCTTTCTTT. V and J are TRBV2 and TRBJ1-1; weak D call: TRBD1 (5 bases). CDR1 and CDR2 (germline): SNHLY, FYNNEI. The CDR3 covers 19 residues. The ends were cut back, 6 bases at V and 3 bases at J, with 29 bases in the middle.

CDR3 nucleotides: TGTGCCAGCAGTCGACAGGGCGGAGCTGGGGCCAACGTCCTGACTTTC. Translated, it gives CASSRQGGAGANVLTF. This rearrangement joins TRBV6-6 to TRBJ2-6; 7 nucleotides match TRBD1. The CDR3 extends over 16 amino acids. Per the germline V gene, CDR1 is MNHNY and CDR2 is SVGAGI (reference sequence). Trimming removed 5 bases from V and 2 bases from J; junction bases left unmatched: 6.

This clone was seen just once. The gene calls are TRBV15 and TRBJ1-2; D call uncertain. This CDR3 is built from 15 residues. Germline V CDR1 and CDR2: LNHNV, YYDKDF (reference sequence). Between the trimmed V and J ends, which lost 0 bases and 7 bases, there was a span of 15 bases. CDR3: CATSREDRRGLGYTF. In DNA form, the CDR3 reads TGTGCCACCAGCAGAGAGGATCGGAGAGGGCTTGGCTACACCTTC.

This clone was observed a handful of times. This chain uses TRBV16 with TRBJ1-1; 11 bases fit TRBD1. Germline V gene lookup returns CDR1 KGHSY and CDR2 FQNENV. The CDR3 contains 19 residues. Trimming took 2 bases from V and 5 from J; bases not matched to a gene: 16. CDR3 sequence: CASSQKDRGRGYPRTEAFF. CDR3 bases: TGTGCCAGCAGCCAAAAGGACAGGGGGCGAGGGTACCCGAGGACTGAAGCTTTCTTT.

V and J are TRBV18 and TRBJ1-2; TRBD1 agrees at 10 bases. J was trimmed by 5 bases and V by 3 bases; bases with no gene match: 6. This CDR3 has 15 amino acids. Germline CDR1 KGHSH, CDR2 LQKENI. The CDR3 DNA reads as TGTGCCAGCTCACCCCAGGGACAGGGGATGTATGGCTACACCTTC. Its translation is CASSPQGQGMYGYTF.

The chain recombines TRBV11-2 with TRBJ1-2, with 7 bases that match TRBD1. The CDR3 is 17 residues long. V shed 5 bases, J shed 8 bases, and the junction held 20 bases outside the gene matches. The V gene's germline CDR1 is SGHAT and CDR2 FQNNGV. DNA for the CDR3: TGTGCCAGCAGCCTTCCTCGAGGACAGGAGGAGAGGAGAGGCTACACCTTC. Translation gives CASSLPRGQEERRGYTF. The entire variable domain, with the rest obtained from reference TRBV11-2 and TRBJ1-2, is as follows: EAGVAQSPRYKIIEKRQSVAFWCNPISGHATLYWYQQILGQGPKLLIQFQNNGVVDDSQLPKDRFSAERLKGVDSTLKIQPAKLEDSAVYLCASSLPRGQEERRGYTFGSGTRLTVV.

The V gene is TRBV13, the J gene TRBJ1-1; 7 nucleotides match TRBD1. From germline, CDR1 is PRHDT and CDR2 FYEKMQ (reference sequence). J was trimmed by 6 bases and V by 2 bases; bases with no gene match: 6. The CDR3 length is 14 residues. The CDR3, as DNA: TGTGCCAGCAGCTTAACCGGGACAGCGGCTGAAGCTTTCTTT. It specifies CASSLTGTAAEAFF. The full variable domain, completed using reference TRBV13 and TRBJ1-1, is AAGVIQSPRHLIKEKRETATLKCYPIPRHDTVYWYQQGPGQDPQFLISFYEKMQSDKGSIPDRFSAQQFSDYHSELNMSSLELGDSALYFCASSLTGTAAEAFFGQGTRLTVV.

The V gene is TRBV3-1 (or the pseudogene TRBV3-2), the J gene TRBJ1-1, with D perhaps TRBD1 (6 bases). V lost 0 bases, J lost 1 base, and 12 bases lay in between. CDR1 and CDR2 (germline): LGHDT, YNNKEL (reference sequence). This CDR3 spans 16 amino acids. This chain's CDR3 is CASSQDRQVTNTEAFF. The DNA for the CDR3 is TGTGCCAGCAGCCAAGACCGACAGGTCACGAACACTGAAGCTTTCTTT.

The chain uses TRBV7-2 and TRBJ2-7; 10 bases line up with TRBD1. This CDR3 has 14 residues. V lost 3 bases, J lost 5 bases, and 4 bases stayed unmatched. Germline assignment: CDR1 SGHTA and CDR2 FQGNSA. The CDR3 spells CASSFRQGADEQYF. In DNA form, the CDR3 reads TGTGCCAGCAGCTTCCGACAGGGGGCTGACGAGCAGTACTTC.

In DNA form, the CDR3 reads TGCGCCAGCAGCTTGGAGGACTGGGCCGAAGCTTTCTTT. Protein product: CASSLEDWAEAFF. This chain links TRBV5-1 with TRBJ1-1, with D uncertain. CDR1 is SGHRS and CDR2 is YFSETQ in the germline V gene. Trimming removed 0 bases from V and 8 bases from J, with 11 bases in between. The CDR3 has 13 amino acids.

V gene TRBV15 combines with J gene TRBJ2-3, with TRBD1 matching 10 bases. CDR1 is LNHNV, CDR2 YYDKDF, per germline (reference sequence). The CDR3 runs to 15 residues. The V segment lost 2 bases and the J segment 3 bases; nucleotides outside the gene matches: 2. As DNA, the CDR3 is TGTGCCACCAGCAGACCGGGACAGGGGACAGATACGCAGTATTTT. Protein product: CATSRPGQGTDTQYF.

The chain uses TRBV11-2 and TRBJ2-3; 7 nucleotides line up with TRBD2. This CDR3 is 20 amino acids long. Germline V gene data show CDR1 as SGHAT and CDR2 as FQNNGV. The J segment lost 0 bases and the V segment lost 0 bases, leaving 15 bases of the junction unmatched. CDR3 DNA: TGTGCCAGCAGCTTAGAGCGGACTAGTCCCTCGAAATCTAGCACAGATACGCAGTATTTT. As protein: CASSLERTSPSKSSTDTQYF.

The sample holds one count of this clone. The chain couples TRBV5-5 to TRBJ2-5; tentatively, D is TRBD1 or TRBD2 (5 bases each). With 5 bases removed from V and 1 base from J, the gap between germline ends came to 24 bases. The CDR3 totals 18 residues. The V gene's germline CDR1 is SGHKS and CDR2 YYEKEE (reference sequence). The CDR3 nucleotides read TGTGCCAGCAGTTTGATGAGGGCGGGCAGGGCTCTCCAAGAGACCCAGTACTTC. Translation gives CASSLMRAGRALQETQYF.

This chain joins TRBV7-2 and TRBJ1-1; tentative D call: TRBD1 (5 bases). The CDR3 is made up of 16 amino acids. The V gene lost 5 bases and the J gene lost 5 bases, with 21 bases spanning the gap. In germline, CDR1 is SGHTA, CDR2 FQGNSA. CDR3 in DNA: TGTGCCAGCAGCCGGGAACAGCTCCAAGGGGATACTGAAGCTTTCTTT. It translates to CASSREQLQGDTEAFF.